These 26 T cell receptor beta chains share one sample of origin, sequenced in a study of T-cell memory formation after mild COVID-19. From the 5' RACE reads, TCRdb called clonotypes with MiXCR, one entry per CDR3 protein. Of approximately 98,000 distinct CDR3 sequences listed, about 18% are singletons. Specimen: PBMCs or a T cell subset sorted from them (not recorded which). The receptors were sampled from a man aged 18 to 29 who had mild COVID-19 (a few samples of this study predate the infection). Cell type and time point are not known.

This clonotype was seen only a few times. Here the CDR3 DNA reads TGTGCCAGCAGCAGAGACAGGGACCACCCTCGGCTGGGAACTAATGAAAAACTGTTTTTT. Protein product: CASSRDRDHPRLGTNEKLFF. The chain links TRBV7-9 to TRBJ1-4, with TRBD1 matching 7 bases. Germline V gene sequence: CDR1 SEHNR, CDR2 FQNEAQ (reference sequence). V was clipped by 5 bases and J by 1 base; unmatched bases: 19. The CDR3 totals 20 residues.

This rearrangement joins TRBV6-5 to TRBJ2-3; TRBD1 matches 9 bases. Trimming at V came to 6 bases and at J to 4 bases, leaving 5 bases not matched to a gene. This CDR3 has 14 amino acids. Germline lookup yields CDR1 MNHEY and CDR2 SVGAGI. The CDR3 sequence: CASRSGTGSDTQYF. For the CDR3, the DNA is TGTGCCAGCAGATCCGGGACAGGGTCAGATACGCAGTATTTT.

CDR3 nucleotides: TGTGCCAGCAGGTCAGGGCAGGGAAGCGACGAGCAGTACTTC. Its protein product is CASRSGQGSDEQYF. The chain recombines TRBV28 with TRBJ2-7; D perhaps matches TRBD1 (5 bases). There are 14 residues in the CDR3. V was cut by 6 bases and J by 5 bases, with 17 bases left in between. The V gene's germline CDR1 is MDHEN and CDR2 SYDVKM.

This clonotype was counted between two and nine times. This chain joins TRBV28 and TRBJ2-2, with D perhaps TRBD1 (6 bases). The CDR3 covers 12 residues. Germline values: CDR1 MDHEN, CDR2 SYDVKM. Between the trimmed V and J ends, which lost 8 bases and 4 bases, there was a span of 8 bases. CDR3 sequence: CASGQITGELFF. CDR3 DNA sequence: TGTGCCAGCGGACAGATCACCGGGGAGCTGTTTTTT.

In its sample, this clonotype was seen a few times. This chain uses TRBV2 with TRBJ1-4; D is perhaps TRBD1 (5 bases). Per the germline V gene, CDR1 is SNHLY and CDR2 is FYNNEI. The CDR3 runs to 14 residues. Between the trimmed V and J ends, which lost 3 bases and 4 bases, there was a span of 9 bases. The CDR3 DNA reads TGTGCCAGCAGTGACTACAGGTTTAATGAAAAACTGTTTTTT. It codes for CASSDYRFNEKLFF.

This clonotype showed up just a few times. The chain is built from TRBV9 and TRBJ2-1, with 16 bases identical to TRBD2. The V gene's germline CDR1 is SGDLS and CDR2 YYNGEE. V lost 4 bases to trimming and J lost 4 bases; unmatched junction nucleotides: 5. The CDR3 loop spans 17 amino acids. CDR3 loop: CASSPGTSGGDYNEQFF. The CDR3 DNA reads TGTGCCAGCAGCCCTGGGACTAGCGGGGGGGATTACAATGAGCAGTTCTTC.

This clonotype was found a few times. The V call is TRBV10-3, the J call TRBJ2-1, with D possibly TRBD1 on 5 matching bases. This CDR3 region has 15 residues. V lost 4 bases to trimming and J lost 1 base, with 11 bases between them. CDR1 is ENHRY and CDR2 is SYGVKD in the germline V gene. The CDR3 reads CAISGGSPSYNEQFF. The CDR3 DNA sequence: TGTGCCATCAGTGGGGGCTCTCCTTCCTACAATGAGCAGTTCTTC.

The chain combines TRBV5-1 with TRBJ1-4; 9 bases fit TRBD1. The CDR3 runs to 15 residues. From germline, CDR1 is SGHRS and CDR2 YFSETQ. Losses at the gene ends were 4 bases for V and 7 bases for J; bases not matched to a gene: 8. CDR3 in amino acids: CASSLIQGAGEKLFF. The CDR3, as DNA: TGCGCCAGCAGCCTAATACAGGGGGCTGGTGAAAAACTGTTTTTT.

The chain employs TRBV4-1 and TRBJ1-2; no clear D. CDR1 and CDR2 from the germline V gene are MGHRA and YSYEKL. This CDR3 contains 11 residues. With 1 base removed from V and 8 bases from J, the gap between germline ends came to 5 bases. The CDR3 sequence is CASSQGGGYTF. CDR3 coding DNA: TGCGCCAGCAGCCAAGGAGGGGGCTACACCTTC.

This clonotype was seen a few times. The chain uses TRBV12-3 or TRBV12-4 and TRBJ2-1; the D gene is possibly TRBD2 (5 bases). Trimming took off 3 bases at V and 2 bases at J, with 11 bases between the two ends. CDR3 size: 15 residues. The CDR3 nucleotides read TGTGCCAGCAGTTTCGTCCGGGGTGCCTACAATGAGCAGTTCTTC. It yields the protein CASSFVRGAYNEQFF.

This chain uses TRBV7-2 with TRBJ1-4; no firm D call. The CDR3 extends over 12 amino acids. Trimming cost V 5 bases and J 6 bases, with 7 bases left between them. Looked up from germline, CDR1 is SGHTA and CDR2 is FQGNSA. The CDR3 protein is CASSGPHEKLFF. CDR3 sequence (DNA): TGTGCCAGCAGCGGCCCTCATGAAAAACTGTTTTTT.

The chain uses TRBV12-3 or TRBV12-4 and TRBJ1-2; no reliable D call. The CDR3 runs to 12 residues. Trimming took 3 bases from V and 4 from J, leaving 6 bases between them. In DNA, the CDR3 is TGTGCCAGCAGTTTGAGCCTCTATGGCTACACCTTC. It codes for CASSLSLYGYTF.

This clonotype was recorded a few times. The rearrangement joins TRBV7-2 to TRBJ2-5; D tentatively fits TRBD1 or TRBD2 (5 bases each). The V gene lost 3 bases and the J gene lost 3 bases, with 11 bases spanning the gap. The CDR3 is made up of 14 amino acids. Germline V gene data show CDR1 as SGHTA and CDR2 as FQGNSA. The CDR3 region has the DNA TGTGCCAGCAGCTTCGGGCTGGGGGAAGAGACCCAGTACTTC. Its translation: CASSFGLGEETQYF.

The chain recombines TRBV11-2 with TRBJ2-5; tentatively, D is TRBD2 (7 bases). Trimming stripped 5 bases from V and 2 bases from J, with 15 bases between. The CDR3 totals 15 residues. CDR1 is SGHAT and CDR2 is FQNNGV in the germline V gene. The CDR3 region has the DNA TGTGCCAGCAGCCCCCGGGGAGGGGGACAAGAGACCCAGTACTTC. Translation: CASSPRGGGQETQYF.

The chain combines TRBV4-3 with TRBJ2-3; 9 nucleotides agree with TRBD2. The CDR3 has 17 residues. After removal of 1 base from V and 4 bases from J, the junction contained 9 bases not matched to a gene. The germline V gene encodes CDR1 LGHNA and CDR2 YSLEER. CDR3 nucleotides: TGCGCCAGCAGCCAAGCCGGGACTAGCATCCCTGCAGATACGCAGTATTTT. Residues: CASSQAGTSIPADTQYF.

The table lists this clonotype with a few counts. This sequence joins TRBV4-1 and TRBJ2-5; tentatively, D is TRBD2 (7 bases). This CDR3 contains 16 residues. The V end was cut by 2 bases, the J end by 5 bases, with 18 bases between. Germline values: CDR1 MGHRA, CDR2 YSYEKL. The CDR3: CASSQSPRRGAETQYF. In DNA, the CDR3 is TGCGCCAGCAGCCAATCCCCCCGACGGGGGGCTGAGACCCAGTACTTC.

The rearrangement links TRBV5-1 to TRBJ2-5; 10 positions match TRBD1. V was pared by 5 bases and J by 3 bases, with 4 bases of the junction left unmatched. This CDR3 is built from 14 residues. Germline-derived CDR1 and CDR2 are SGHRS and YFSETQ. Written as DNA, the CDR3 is TGCGCCAGCAGAGTCGGGACAGGGGAAGAGACCCAGTACTTC. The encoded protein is CASRVGTGEETQYF.

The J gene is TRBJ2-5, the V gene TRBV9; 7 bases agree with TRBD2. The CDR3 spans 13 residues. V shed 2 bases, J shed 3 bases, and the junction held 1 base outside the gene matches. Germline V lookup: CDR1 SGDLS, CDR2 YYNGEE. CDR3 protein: CASSVRGEETQYF. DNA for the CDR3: TGTGCCAGCAGCGTTCGGGGGGAAGAGACCCAGTACTTC.

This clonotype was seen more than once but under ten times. CDR3 DNA: TGTGCCAGCAGTTATACTAGCGGGGTGGCAGGGCAGTTCTTC. This gives the protein CASSYTSGVAGQFF. The rearrangement joins TRBV12-3 or TRBV12-4 to TRBJ2-1; 10 nucleotides match TRBD2. V shed 4 bases, J shed 12 bases, and the junction held 9 bases outside the gene matches. The CDR3 is 14 residues long.

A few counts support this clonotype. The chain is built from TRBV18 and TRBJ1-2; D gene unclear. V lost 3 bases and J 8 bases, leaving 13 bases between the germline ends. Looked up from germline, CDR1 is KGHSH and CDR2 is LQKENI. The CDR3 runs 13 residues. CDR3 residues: CASSPDGHLGYTF. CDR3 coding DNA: TGTGCCAGCTCACCGGACGGGCACTTAGGCTACACCTTC.

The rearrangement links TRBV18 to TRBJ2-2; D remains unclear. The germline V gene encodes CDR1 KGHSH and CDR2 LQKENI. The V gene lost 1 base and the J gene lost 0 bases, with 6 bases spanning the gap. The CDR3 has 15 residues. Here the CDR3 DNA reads TGTGCCAGCTCACCACAGGAGACGAACACCGGGGAGCTGTTTTTT. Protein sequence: CASSPQETNTGELFF.

The CDR3 coding sequence is TGTGCCAGCAGCTTAACGTCCCAGGGGGACTATGGCTACACCTTC. This gives the protein CASSLTSQGDYGYTF. This chain uses TRBV7-3 with TRBJ1-2, with 7 bases fitting TRBD1. The length of the CDR3 is 15 residues. V lost 0 bases, J lost 3 bases, and 4 bases stayed unmatched. CDR1 is SGHTA and CDR2 is FQGTGA in the germline V gene.

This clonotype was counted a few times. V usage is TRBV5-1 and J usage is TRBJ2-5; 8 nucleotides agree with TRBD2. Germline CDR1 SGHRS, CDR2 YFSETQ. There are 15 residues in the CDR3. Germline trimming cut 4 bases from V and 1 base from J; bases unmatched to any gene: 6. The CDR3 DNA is TGCGCCAGCAGCCGCGGGGGGACTACCCAAGAGACCCAGTACTTC. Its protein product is CASSRGGTTQETQYF.

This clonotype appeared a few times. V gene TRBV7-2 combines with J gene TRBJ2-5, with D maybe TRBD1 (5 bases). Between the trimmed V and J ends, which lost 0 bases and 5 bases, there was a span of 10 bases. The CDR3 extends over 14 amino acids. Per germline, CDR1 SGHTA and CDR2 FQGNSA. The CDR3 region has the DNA TGTGCCAGCAGCTTAGCCAGGGCTAGGGAGACCCAGTACTTC. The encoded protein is CASSLARARETQYF.

This CDR3 reads CASSSSNIQYF. The CDR3 region has the DNA TGTGCCAGCAGCTCTTCCAACATTCAGTACTTC. V gene TRBV7-3 combines with J gene TRBJ2-4; no clear D gene. The CDR3 has 11 residues. Germline loops: CDR1 SGHTA, CDR2 FQGTGA. V was trimmed by 4 bases and J by 7 bases, leaving 5 bases between them.

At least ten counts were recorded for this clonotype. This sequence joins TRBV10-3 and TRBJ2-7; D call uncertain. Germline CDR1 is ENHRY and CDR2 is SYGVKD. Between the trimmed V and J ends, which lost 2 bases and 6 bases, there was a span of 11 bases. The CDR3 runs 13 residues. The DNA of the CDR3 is TGTGCCATCAGTGAGGGGGTCTCCCCCGAGCAGTACTTC. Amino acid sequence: CAISEGVSPEQYF.